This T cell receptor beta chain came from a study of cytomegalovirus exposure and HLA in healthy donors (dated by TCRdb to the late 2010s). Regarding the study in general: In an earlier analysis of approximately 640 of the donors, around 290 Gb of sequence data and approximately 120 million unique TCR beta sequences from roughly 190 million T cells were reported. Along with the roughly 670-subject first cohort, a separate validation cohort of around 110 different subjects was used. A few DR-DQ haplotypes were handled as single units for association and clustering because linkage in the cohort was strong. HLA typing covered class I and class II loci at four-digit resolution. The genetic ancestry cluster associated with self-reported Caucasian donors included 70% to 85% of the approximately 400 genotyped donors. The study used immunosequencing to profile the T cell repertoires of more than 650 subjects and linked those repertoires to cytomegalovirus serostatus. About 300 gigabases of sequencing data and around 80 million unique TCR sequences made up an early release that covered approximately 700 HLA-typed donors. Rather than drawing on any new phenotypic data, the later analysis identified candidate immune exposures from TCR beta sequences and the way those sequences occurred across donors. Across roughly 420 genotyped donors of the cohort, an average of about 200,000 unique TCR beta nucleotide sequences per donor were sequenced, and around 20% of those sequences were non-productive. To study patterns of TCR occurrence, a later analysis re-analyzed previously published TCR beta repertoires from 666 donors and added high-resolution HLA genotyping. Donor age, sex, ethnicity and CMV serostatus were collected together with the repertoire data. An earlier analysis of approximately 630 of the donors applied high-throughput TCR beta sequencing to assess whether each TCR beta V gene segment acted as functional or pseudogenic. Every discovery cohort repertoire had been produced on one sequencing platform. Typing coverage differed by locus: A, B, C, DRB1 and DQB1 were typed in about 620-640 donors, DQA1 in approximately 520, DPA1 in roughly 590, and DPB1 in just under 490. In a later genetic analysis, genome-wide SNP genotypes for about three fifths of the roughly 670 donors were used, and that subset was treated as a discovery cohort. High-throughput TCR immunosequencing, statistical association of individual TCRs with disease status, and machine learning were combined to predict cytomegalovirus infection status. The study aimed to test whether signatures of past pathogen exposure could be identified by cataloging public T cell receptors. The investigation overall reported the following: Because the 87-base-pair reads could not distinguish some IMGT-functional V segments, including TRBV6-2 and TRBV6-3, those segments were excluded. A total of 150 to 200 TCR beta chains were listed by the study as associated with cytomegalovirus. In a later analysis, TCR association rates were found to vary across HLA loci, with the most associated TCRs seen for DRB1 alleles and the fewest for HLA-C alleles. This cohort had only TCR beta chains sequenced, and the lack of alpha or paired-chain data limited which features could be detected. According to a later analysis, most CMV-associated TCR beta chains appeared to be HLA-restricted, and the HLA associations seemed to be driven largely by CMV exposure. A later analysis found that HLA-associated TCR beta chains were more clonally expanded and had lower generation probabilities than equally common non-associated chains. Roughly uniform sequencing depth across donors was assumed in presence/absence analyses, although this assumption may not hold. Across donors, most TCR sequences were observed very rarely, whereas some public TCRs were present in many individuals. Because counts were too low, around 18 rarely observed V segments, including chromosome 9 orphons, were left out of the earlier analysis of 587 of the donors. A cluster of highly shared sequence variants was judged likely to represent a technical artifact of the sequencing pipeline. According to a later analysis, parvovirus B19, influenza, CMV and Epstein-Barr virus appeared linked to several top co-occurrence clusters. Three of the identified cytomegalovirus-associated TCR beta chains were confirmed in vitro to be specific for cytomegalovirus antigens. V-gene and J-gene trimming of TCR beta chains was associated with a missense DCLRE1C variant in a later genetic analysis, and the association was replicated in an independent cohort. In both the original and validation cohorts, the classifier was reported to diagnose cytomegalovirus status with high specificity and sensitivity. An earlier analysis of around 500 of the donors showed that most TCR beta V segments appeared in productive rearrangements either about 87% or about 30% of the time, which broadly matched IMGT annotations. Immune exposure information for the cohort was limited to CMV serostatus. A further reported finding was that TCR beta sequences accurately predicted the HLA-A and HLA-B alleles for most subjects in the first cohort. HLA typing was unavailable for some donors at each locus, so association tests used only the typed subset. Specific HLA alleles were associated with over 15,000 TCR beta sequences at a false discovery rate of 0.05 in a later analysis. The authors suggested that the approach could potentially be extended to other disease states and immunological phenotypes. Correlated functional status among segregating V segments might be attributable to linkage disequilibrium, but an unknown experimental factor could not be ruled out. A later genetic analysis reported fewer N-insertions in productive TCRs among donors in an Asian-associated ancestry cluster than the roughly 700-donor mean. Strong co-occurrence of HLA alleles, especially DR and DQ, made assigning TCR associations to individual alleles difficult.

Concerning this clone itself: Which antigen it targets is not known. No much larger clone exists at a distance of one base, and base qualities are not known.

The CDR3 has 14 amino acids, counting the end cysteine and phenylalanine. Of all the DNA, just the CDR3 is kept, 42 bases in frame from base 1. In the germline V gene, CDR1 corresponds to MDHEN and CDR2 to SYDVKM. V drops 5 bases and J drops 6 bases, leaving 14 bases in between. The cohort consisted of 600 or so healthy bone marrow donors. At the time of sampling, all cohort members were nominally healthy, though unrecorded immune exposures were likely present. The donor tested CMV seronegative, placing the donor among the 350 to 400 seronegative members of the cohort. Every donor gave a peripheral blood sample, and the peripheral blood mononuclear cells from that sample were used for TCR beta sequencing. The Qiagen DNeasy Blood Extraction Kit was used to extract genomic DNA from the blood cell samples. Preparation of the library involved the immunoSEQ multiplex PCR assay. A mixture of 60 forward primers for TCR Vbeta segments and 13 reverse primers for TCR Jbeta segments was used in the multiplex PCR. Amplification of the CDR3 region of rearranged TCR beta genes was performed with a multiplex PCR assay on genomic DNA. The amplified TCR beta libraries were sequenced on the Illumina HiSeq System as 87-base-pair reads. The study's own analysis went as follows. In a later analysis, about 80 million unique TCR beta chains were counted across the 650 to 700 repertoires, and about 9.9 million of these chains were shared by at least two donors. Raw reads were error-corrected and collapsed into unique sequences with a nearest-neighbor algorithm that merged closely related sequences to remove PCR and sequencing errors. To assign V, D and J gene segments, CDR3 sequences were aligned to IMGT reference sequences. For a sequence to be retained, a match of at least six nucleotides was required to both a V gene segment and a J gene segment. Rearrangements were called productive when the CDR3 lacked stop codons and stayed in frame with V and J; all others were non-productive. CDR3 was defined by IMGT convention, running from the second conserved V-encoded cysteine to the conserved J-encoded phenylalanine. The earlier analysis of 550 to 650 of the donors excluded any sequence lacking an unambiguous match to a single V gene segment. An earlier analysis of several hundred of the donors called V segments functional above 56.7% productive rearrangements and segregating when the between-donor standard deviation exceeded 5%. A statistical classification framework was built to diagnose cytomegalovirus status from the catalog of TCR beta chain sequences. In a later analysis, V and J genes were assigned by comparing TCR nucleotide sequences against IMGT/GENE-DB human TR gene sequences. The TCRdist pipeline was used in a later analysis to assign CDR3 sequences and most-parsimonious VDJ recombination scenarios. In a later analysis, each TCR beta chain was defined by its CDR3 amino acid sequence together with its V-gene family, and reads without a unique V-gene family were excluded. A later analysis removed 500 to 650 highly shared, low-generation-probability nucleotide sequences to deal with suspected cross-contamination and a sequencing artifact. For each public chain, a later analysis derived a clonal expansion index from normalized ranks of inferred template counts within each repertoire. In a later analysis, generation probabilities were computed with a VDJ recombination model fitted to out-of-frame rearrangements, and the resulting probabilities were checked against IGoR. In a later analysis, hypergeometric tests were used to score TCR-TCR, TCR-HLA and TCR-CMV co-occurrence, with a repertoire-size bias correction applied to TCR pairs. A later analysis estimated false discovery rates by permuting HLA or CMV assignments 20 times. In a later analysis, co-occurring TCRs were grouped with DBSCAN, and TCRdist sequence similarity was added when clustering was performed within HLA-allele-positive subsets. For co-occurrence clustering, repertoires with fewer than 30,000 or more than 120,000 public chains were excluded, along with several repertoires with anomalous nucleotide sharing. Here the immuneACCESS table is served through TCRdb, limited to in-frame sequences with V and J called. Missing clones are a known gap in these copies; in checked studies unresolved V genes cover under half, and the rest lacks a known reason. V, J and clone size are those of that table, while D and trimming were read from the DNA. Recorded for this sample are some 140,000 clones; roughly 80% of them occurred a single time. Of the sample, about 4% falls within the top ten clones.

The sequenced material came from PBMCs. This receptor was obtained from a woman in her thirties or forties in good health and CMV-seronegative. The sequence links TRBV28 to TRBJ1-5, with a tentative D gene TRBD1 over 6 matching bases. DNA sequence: TGTGCCAGCAGTACCGACAGGTTCAGTCAGCCCCAGCATTTT. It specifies CASSTDRFSQPQHF.